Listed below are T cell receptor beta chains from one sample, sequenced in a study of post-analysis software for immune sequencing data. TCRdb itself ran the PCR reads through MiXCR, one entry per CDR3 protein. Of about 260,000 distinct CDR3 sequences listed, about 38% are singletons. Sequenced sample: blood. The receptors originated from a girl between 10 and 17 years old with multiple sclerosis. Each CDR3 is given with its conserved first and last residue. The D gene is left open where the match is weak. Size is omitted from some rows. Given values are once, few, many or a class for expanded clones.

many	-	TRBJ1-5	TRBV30	TGTGCCTGGAGTGCCGGGAGCGATCAGCCCCAGCATTTT	CAWSAGSDQPQHF
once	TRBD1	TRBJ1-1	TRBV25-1	TGTGCCAGCACCCAGGGGGGTTGGGCTGAAGCTTTCTTT	CASTQGGWAEAFF
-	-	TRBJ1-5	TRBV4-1	TGCGCCAGCAGCCAAGTGAGTTACCCTGGACAGTGGGCGAGCAATCAGCCCCAGCATTTT	CASSQVSYPGQWASNQPQHF
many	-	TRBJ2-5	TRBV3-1	TGTGCCAGCAGCCAAGCTCGGACAGAGACCCAGTACTTC	CASSQARTETQYF
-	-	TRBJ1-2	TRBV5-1	TGCGCCAGCAGCTTGGTAGGCGGGAATAACTATGGCTACACCTTC	CASSLVGGNNYGYTF
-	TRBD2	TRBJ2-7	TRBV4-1	TGCGCCAGCAGCCAGGATAGACTAGCGGCCTACGAGCAGTACTTC	CASSQDRLAAYEQYF
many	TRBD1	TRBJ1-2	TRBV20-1	TGCAGTGCTGACCCGGACAGGGCTAACTATGGCTACACCTTC	CSADPDRANYGYTF
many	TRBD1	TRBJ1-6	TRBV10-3	TGTGCCATCAGTGAGGACAGGGGTCATTCACCCCTCCACTTT	CAISEDRGHSPLHF
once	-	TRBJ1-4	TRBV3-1	TGTGCCAGCAGCGAGTACGGAGCCTCTGAAAAACGGTTTTTT	CASSEYGASEKRFF
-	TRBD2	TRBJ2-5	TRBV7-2	TGTGCCAGCAGCTTAGACCCGGGACTAGCATGGGAGCAGTACTTC	CASSLDPGLAWEQYF
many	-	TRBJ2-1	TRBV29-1	TGCAGCGTTGTGGCCTCCTACAATGAGCAGTTCTTC	CSVVASYNEQFF
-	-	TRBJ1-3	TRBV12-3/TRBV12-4	TGTGCCAGCAGTCGGACATCCAGGGGCTCTGGAAACACCATATATTTT	CASSRTSRGSGNTIYF
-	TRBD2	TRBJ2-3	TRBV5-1	TGCGCCAGCAGCTTGGTCGTGACTAGCGAGTCAGATACGCAGTATTTT	CASSLVVTSESDTQYF
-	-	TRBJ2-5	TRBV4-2	TGTGCCAGCAGCCAAGACTTTCAAGAGACCCAGTACTTC	CASSQDFQETQYF
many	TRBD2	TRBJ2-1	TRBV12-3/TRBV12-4	TGTGCCAGCAGGGCTAGCGGGAGGGGTAATGAGCAGTTCTTC	CASRASGRGNEQFF
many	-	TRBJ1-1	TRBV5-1	TGCGCCAGCACCGACGGCAGCAACTGGAACACTGAAGCTTTCTTT	CASTDGSNWNTEAFF
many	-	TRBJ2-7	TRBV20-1	TGCAGTGCTAGCCAGGACACCTACGAGCAGTACTTC	CSASQDTYEQYF
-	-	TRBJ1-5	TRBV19	TGTGCCAGTAGTATGGGTACAGGGCTCGGGCAGCCCCAGCATTTT	CASSMGTGLGQPQHF
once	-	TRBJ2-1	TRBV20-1	TGCAGTGCTAGCAGGGGGGGCCGTTACAATGAGCAGTTCTTC	CSASRGGRYNEQFF
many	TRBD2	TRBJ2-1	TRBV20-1	TGCAGTGCTAAAGCGGGAGGGGGAGGCAATGAGCAGTTCTTC	CSAKAGGGGNEQFF
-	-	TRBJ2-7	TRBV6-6	TGTGCCAGCAGCGGCACAGGGTTGTACGAGCAGTACTTC	CASSGTGLYEQYF
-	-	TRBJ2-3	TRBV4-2	TGTGCCAGCAGCCCCTTCGACGCGACAGATACGCAGTATTTT	CASSPFDATDTQYF
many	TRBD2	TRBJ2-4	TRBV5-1	TGCGCCAGCAGCTTGGAAGGACTAGCGGGAGGATGGTCCGTCAAAAACATTCAGTACTTC	CASSLEGLAGGWSVKNIQYF
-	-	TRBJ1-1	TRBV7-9	TGTGCCAGCAGCTGGGACATTTTGGGGATTAACACTGAAGCTTTCTTT	CASSWDILGINTEAFF
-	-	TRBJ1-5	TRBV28	TGTGCCAGCAGTTTTCCTTCGGACCAGCATTTT	CASSFPSDQHF
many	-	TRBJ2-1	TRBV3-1	TGTGCCAGCAGCCCCCGGGGCTTGGGCCTTTACAATGAGCAGTTCTTC	CASSPRGLGLYNEQFF
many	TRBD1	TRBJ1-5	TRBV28	TGTGCCAGCAGTAAAGCGACAGGGCCGTATAGCAATCAGCCCCAGCATTTT	CASSKATGPYSNQPQHF
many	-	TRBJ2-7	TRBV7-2	TGTGCCAGCAGCTTCGGCAGTTCCTACGAGCAGTACTTC	CASSFGSSYEQYF
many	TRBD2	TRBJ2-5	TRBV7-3	TGTGCCAGCAGCTTAATACCCAGCGGGAGAGAGGAGACCCAGTACTTC	CASSLIPSGREETQYF
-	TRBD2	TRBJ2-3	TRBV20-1	TGCAGTGCTAGAGATAGTCAGCGGGGTTCAGATACGCAGTATTTT	CSARDSQRGSDTQYF
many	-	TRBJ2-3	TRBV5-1	TGTGCCAGCAGTCCGGCTAGCACAGATACGCAGTATTTT	CASSPASTDTQYF
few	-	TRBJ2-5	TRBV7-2	TGTGCCAGCAGCTCACTTGGTCTGGTCCAAGAGGCCCAGTACTTC	CASSSLGLVQEAQYF
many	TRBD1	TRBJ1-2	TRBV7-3	TGTGCCAGCAGCGCCGGGACAGCTAACTATGGCTACACCTTC	CASSAGTANYGYTF
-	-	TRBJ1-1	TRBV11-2	TGTGCCAGCAGCTCAATAAGGGGCCGCATGAACACTGAAGCTTTCTTT	CASSSIRGRMNTEAFF
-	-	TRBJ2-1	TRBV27	TGTGCCAGCAAGGGTAGCGTTTCCTACAATGAGCAGTTCTTC	CASKGSVSYNEQFF
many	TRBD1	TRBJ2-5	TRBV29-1	TGCAGCGTTGAAGGGGAGAGGGACAGGCCCCATCGCGAGACCCAGTACTTC	CSVEGERDRPHRETQYF
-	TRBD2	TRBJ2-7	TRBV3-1	TGTGCCAGCAGCCAAGGAACTAGCGGAAAACTGACGGCGTACTTC	CASSQGTSGKLTAYF
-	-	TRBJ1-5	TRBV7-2	TGTGCCAGCAGCTACGCAGACAATCAGCCCCAGCATTTT	CASSYADNQPQHF
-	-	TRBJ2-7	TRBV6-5	TGTGCCAGCAGTACCATGGGGGGAAACTCCTACGAGCAGTACTTC	CASSTMGGNSYEQYF
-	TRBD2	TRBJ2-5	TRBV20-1	TGCAGTGCTAGGAGCGGGAGCATTCAAGAGACCCAGTACTTC	CSARSGSIQETQYF
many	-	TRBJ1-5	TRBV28	TGTGCCAGCAGTTTCTCTCTAGCGGCGGTGAATCAGCCCCAGCATTTT	CASSFSLAAVNQPQHF
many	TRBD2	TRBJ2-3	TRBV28	TGTGCCACCTTCCCCTCTAGCGGGGGGCGCACAGATACGCAGTATTTT	CATFPSSGGRTDTQYF
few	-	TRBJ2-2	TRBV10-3	TGTGCCATCAGTGAGAGTCCCGGGGAGCTGTTTTTT	CAISESPGELFF
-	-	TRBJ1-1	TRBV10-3	TGTGCCACCAATCCCGGGGCGGCCACTGAAGCTTTCTTT	CATNPGAATEAFF
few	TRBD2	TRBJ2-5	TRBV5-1	TGCGCCAGCAGCCCAGGACTAGCGGGTAGGGAAGAGACCCAGTACTTC	CASSPGLAGREETQYF